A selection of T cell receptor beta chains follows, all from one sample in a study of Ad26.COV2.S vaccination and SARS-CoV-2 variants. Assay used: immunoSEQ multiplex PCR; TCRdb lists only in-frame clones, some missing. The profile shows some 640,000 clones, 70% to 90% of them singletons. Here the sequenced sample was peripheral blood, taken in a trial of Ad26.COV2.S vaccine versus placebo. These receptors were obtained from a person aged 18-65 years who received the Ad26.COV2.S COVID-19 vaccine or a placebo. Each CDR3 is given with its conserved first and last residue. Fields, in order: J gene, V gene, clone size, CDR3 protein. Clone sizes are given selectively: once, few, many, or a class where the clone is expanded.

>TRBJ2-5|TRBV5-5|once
CASSLGGLQETQYF
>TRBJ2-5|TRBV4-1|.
CASSQARLAEGETQYF
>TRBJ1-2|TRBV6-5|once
CASRHSPGSNYGYTF
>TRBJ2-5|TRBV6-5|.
CASIRAGQGGTQYF
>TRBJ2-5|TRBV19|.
CASSITGSGGSQYF
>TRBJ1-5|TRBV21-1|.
CASRLVRVCQPQHF
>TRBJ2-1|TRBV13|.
CASSLALAEYNEQFF
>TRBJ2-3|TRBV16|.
CASSHGLAGRTDTQYF
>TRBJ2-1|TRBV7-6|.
CASSPPLGTSNEQFF
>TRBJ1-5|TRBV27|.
CASSSRQVNQPQHF
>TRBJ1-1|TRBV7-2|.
CASRAEYMNTEAFF
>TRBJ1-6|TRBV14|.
CASSQRFIRGNNSPLHF
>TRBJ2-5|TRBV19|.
CASSPQGKGSQETQYF
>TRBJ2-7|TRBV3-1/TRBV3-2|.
CASSQERTRRSYEQYF
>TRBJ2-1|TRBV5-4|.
CASSLFVGGPTYNEQFF
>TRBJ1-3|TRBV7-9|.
CASSGNTIYF
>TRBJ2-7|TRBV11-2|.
CASSQSGRFYEQYF
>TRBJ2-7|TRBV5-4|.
CASSFAGSYEQYF
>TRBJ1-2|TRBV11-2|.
CASSLGVFVANYGYTF
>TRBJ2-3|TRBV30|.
CAWSNGQDTDTQYF
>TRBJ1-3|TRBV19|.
CASSTGFLRGNTIYF
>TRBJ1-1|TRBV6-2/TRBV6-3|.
CASSYSIVVGGMDTEAFF
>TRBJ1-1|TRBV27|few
CASSLTGGTEAFF
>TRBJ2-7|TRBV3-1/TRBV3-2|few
CASSATGSYEQYF
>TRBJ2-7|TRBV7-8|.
CASTPSPGVGYEQYF
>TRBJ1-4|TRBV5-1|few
CASSSGTGNEKLFF
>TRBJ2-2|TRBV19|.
CASSQGRGELFF
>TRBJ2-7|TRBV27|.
CASSLLYAEGSYEQYF
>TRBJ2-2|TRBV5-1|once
CASSLGTSGVGELFF
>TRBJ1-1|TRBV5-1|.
CASSSRQFTEAFF
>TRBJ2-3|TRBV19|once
CATGSTDTQYF
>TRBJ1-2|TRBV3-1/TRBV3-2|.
CASSYWDRAISYGYTF
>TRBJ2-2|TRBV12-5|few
CASGLPPTSGGRTGELFF
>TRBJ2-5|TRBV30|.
CAWSTPTGQWGTQYF
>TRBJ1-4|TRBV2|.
CASSEWAENEKLFF
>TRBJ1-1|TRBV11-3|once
CASSLGGNTEAFF
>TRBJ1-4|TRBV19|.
CAIGGRLGGTNEKLFF
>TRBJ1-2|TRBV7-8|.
CASSQGQLYGYTF
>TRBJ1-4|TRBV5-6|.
CASSLNRGGDEKLFF
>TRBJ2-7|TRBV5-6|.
CASSYRGRDYEQYF
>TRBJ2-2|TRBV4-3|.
CASSLSGGSTGELFF